The rows below give T cell receptor beta chains drawn from one sample of a study of identical twins. One entry per CDR3 protein, called by TCRdb with MiXCR from the 5' RACE reads. The sample yields approximately 690,000 distinct CDR3 sequences, roughly 6% seen once. Sequencing was done on a sample of naive T cells sorted from blood. The receptors originated from a man aged 18 to 29 in good health. The CDR3 runs from the conserved cysteine through the conserved F or W. D genes are given only for firm matches. Where a row states a size, it is once, few, many or the class of an expanded clone; other rows omit it.

clone_size | j_call | d_call | v_call | cdr3_nt | cdr3_aa
many | TRBJ2-7 | TRBD1 | TRBV12-3/TRBV12-4 | TGTGCCAGCTCTCAGGACAGGGGGAACGAGCAGTACTTC | CASSQDRGNEQYF
NA | TRBJ2-1 | NA | TRBV2 | TGTGCCAGCACAGGCAGGGAAGCGGGTGAGCAGTTCTTC | CASTGREAGEQFF
many | TRBJ2-5 | TRBD2 | TRBV27 | TGTGCCAGCAGTTCTCTAGCGGCAATACAAGAGACCCAGTACTTC | CASSSLAAIQETQYF
NA | TRBJ2-5 | TRBD2 | TRBV7-2 | TGTGCCAGCAGCCCCCGGGGGGGCGAAGAGACCCAGTACTTC | CASSPRGGEETQYF
many | TRBJ2-2 | NA | TRBV20-1 | TGCAGTGCTAGGGGTGGGGGACGTCCCGGGGAGCTGTTTTTT | CSARGGGRPGELFF
few | TRBJ2-2 | NA | TRBV30 | TGTGCATCTAGGGGGGGACTATCGAACACCGGGGAGCTGTTTTTT | CASRGGLSNTGELFF
many | TRBJ2-7 | TRBD1 | TRBV6-2/TRBV6-3 | TGTGCCAGCAGTACAGGGGACGGTCGCTACGAGCAGTACTTC | CASSTGDGRYEQYF
many | TRBJ1-2 | NA | TRBV12-3/TRBV12-4 | TGTGCCAGCAGTGTAAGGAAAGTGGGCTATGGCTACACCTTC | CASSVRKVGYGYTF
many | TRBJ1-1 | NA | TRBV10-3 | TGTGCCACCTTAACAGTGAACACTGAAGCTTTCTTT | CATLTVNTEAFF
many | TRBJ2-1 | TRBD2 | TRBV5-1 | TGCGCCAGCAGCTTGGAGGGGACTAGGTCCTACAATGAGCAGTTCTTC | CASSLEGTRSYNEQFF
once | TRBJ2-7 | TRBD2 | TRBV7-6 | TGTGCCAGCAGCCCCACTAGCGGGAGGACCCACGAGCAGTACTTC | CASSPTSGRTHEQYF
NA | TRBJ1-5 | NA | TRBV30 | TGTGCCTGGAGTCCCCAGCCTCATCAGCCCCAGCATTTT | CAWSPQPHQPQHF
NA | TRBJ2-1 | TRBD2 | TRBV24-1 | TGTGCCACCAGTGATTCGCTAGCGGGAGGTACCTACAATGAGCAGTTCTTC | CATSDSLAGGTYNEQFF
few | TRBJ2-1 | NA | TRBV19 | TGTGCCAGTAGTATAATTTTCGAGGGGGACCTTCCTAGGGCCTACAATGAGCAGTTCTTC | CASSIIFEGDLPRAYNEQFF
many | TRBJ2-1 | TRBD2 | TRBV4-2 | TGTGCCAGCAGCACCCGACTAGCGGGGTTCAATGAGCAGTTCTTC | CASSTRLAGFNEQFF
many | TRBJ1-4 | NA | TRBV15 | TGTGCCACCAGCAGAGGCGAAGGGGGTGAAAAACTGTTTTTT | CATSRGEGGEKLFF
many | TRBJ1-2 | NA | TRBV7-2 | TGTGCCAGCAGCTTATACGCAGTTCCTAACTATGGCTACACCTTC | CASSLYAVPNYGYTF